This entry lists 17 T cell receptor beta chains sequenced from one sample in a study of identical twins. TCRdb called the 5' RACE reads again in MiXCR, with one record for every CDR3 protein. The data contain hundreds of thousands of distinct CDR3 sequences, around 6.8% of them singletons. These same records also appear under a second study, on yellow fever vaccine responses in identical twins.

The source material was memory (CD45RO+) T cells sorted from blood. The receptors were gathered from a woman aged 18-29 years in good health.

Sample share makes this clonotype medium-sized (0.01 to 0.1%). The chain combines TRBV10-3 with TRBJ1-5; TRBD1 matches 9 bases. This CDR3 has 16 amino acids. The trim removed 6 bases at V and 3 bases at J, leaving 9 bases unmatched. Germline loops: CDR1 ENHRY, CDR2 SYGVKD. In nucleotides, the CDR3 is TGTGCCATCAGCGACAAGGACAGGGGTAACAATCAGCCCCAGCATTTT. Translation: CAISDKDRGNNQPQHF.

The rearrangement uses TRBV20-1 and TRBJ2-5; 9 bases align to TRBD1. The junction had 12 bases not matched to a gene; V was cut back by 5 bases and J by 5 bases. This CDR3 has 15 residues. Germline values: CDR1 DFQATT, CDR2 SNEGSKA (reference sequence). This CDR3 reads CSAAETGGHVETQYF. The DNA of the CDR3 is TGCAGTGCTGCAGAGACAGGGGGTCACGTCGAGACCCAGTACTTC.

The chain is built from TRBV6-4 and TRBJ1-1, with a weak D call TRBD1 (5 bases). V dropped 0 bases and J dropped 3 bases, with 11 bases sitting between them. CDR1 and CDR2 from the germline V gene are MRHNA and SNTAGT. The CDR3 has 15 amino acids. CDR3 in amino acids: CASSDSADSHTEAFF. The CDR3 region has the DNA TGTGCCAGCAGTGACTCCGCCGACAGCCACACTGAAGCTTTCTTT.

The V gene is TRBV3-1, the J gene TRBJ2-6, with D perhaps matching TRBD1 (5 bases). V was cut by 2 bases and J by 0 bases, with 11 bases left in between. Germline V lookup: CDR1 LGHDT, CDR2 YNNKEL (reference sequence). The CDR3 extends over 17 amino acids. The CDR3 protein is CASSQQDTSSGANVLTF. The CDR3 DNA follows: TGTGCCAGCAGCCAACAGGACACCAGCTCTGGGGCCAACGTCCTGACTTTC.

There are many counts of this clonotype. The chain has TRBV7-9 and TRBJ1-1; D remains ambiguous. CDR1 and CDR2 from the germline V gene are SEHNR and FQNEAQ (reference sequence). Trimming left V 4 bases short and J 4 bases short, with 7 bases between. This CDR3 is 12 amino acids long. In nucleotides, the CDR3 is TGTGCCAGCAGCTCCGTATCCACTGAAGCTTTCTTT. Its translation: CASSSVSTEAFF. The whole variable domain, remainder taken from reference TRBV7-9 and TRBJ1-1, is DTGVSQNPRHKITKRGQNVTFRCDPISEHNRLYWYRQTLGQGPEFLTYFQNEAQLEKSRLLSDRFSAERPKGSFSTLEIQRTEQGDSAMYLCASSSVSTEAFFGQGTRLTVV.

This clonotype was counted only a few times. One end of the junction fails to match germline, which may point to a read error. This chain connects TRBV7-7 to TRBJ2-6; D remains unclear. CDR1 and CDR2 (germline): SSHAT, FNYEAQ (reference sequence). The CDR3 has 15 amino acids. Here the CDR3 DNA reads TGTGCTAGCAGCCCTGGCCCCTCTGGGGCCAACGTCCTGACTTTC. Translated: CASSPGPSGANVLTF.

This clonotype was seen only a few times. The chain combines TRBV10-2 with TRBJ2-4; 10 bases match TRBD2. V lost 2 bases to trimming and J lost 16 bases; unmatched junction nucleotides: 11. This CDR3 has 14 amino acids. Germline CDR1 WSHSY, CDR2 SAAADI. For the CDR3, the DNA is TGCGCCAGCAGTGAGCGGACTAGCGGAGACCGGGCTTACTTC. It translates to CASSERTSGDRAYF.

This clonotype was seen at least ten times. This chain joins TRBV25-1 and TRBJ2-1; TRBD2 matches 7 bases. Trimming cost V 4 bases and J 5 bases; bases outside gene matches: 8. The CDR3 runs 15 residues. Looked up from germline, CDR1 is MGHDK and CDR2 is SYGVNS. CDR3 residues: CASSARGLIHNEQFF. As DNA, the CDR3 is TGTGCCAGCAGTGCGCGGGGACTAATCCACAATGAGCAGTTCTTC.

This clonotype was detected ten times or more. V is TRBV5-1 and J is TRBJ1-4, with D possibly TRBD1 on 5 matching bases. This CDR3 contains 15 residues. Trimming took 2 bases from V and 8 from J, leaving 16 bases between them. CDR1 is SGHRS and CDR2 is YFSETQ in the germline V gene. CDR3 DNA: TGCGCCAGCAGCTTAAATACAGGAATGGGAGAAAAACTGTTTTTT. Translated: CASSLNTGMGEKLFF.

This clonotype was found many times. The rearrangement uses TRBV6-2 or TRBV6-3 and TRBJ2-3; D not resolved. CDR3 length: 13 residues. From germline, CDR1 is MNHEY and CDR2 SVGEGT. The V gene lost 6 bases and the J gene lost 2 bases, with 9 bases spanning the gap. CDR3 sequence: CASRLDNTDTQYF. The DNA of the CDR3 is TGTGCCAGCAGACTCGACAACACAGATACGCAGTATTTT.

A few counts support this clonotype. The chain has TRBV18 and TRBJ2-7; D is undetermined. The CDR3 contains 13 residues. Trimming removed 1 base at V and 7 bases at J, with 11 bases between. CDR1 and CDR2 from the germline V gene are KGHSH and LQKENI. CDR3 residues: CASSPQSRGEQYF. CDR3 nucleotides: TGTGCCAGCTCACCACAGAGTCGAGGTGAGCAGTACTTC. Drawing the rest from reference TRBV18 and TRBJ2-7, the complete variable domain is NAGVMQNPRHLVRRRGQEARLRCSPMKGHSHVYWYRQLPEEGLKFMVYLQKENIIDESGMPKERFSAEFPKEGPSILRIQQVVRGDSAAYFCASSPQSRGEQYFGPGTRLTVT.

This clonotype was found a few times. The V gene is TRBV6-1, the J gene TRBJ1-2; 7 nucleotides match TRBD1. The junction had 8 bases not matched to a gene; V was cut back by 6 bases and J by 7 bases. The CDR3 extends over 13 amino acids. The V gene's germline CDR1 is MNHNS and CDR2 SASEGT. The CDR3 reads CASRETGYVGYTF. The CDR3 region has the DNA TGTGCCAGCAGAGAGACAGGGTACGTTGGCTACACCTTC.

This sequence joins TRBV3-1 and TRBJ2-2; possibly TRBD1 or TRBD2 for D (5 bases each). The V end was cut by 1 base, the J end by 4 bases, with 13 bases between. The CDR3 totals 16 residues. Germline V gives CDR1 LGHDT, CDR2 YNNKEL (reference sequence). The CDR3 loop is CASSQVEGLGTGELFF. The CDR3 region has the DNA TGTGCCAGCAGCCAAGTCGAGGGGTTAGGCACCGGGGAGCTGTTTTTT.

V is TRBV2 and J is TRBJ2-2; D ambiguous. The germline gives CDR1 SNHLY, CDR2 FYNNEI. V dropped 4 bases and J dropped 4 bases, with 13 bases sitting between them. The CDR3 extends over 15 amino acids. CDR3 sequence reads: CASSVDPHPTGELFF. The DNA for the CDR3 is TGTGCCAGCAGTGTAGATCCCCACCCCACCGGGGAGCTGTTTTTT.

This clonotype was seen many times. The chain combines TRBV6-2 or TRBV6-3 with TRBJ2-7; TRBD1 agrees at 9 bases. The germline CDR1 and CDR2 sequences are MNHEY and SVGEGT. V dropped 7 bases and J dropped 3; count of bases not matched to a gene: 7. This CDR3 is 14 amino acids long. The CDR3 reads CASKPGTGYYEQYF. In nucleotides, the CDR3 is TGTGCCAGCAAACCCGGGACAGGGTACTACGAGCAGTACTTC.

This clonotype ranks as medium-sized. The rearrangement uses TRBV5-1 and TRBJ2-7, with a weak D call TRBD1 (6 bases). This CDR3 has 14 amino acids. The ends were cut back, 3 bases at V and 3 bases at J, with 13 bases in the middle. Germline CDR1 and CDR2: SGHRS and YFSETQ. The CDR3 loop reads CASSYRDTNYEQYF. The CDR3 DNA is TGCGCCAGCAGCTACCGGGACACTAACTACGAGCAGTACTTC.

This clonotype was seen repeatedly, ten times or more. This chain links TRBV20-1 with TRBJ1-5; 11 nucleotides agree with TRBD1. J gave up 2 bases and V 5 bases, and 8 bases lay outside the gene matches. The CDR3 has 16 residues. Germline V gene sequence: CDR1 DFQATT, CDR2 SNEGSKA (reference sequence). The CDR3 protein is CSARDRGSLGNQPQHF. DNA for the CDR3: TGCAGTGCTCGGGACAGGGGGTCTCTGGGCAATCAGCCCCAGCATTTT.